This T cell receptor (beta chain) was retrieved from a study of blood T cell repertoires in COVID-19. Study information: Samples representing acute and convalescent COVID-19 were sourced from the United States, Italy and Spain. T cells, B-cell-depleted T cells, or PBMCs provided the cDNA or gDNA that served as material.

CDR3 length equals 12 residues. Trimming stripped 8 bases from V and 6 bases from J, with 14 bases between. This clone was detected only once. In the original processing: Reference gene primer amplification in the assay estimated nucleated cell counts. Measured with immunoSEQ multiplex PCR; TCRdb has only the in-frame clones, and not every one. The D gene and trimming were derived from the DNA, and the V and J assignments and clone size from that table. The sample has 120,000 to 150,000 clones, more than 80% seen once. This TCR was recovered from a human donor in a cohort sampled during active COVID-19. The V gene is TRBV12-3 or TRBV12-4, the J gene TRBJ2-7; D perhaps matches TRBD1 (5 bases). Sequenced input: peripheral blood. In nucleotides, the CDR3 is TGTGCCAGCGCATCGGGCAGGGTCGAGCAGTACTTC. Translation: CASASGRVEQYF.